This passage covers 4 T cell receptor beta chains from one sample sequenced in a study of blood T cells in healthy people across ages. With a J-beta primer mix and a sample-barcoded 5' primer, a second PCR ran about 7 to 12 cycles. From the 5' RACE reads, TCRdb called clonotypes with MiXCR, one entry per CDR3 protein. The sample has around 690,000 distinct CDR3 sequences, approximately 59% seen once. Sequencing was performed on blood. The receptor source for this set is a man aged 55 to 70 in good health.

This sequence joins TRBV6-2 or TRBV6-3 and TRBJ2-7; a possible D gene is TRBD2 (7 bases). The end of the DNA aligns better with TRBJ2-5, so the J call may be wrong. The germline V gene encodes CDR1 MNHEY and CDR2 SVGEGT. CDR3 length equals 15 residues. The CDR3 spells CASKPSRGAPGTQYF. The CDR3 DNA reads as TGTGCCAGCAAGCCCTCTCGGGGGGCACCAGGGACCCAGTACTTC.

This clonotype came up a few times. The rearrangement joins TRBV9 to TRBJ2-5; possible D gene TRBD2, 6 bases. The V gene lost 6 bases and the J gene lost 1 base, with 16 bases spanning the gap. Germline loops: CDR1 SGDLS, CDR2 YYNGEE. The CDR3 consists of 15 residues. For the CDR3, the DNA is TGTGCCAGCAACCTCGCGGGGTTGATCCAAGAGACCCAGTACTTC. Amino acids: CASNLAGLIQETQYF. Combining the CDR3 with reference TRBV9 and TRBJ2-5 gives the whole variable domain DSGVTQTPKHLITATGQRVTLRCSPRSGDLSVYWYQQSLDQGLQFLIQYYNGEERAKGNILERFSAQQFPDLHSELNLSSLELGDSALYFCASNLAGLIQETQYFGPGTRLLVL.

The CDR3, as DNA: TGTGCCAGCAGTCCGAGACTAGCGGGGGGAGAAGAGACCCAGTACTTC. Protein sequence: CASSPRLAGGEETQYF. V usage is TRBV12-3 or TRBV12-4 and J usage is TRBJ2-5; 13 bases match TRBD2. After removal of 5 bases from V and 3 bases from J, the junction contained 6 bases not matched to a gene. The CDR3 length is 16 residues.

The chain uses TRBV7-2 and TRBJ2-1; D is uncertain. V was pared by 4 bases and J by 10 bases, with 17 bases between. The CDR3 covers 14 residues. Germline lookup yields CDR1 SGHTA and CDR2 FQGNSA. For the CDR3, the DNA is TGTGCCAGCAGCTCACAACCTACTCCCGGAGAGCAGTTCTTC. Protein sequence: CASSSQPTPGEQFF.